This paragraph reports one T cell receptor beta chain. The data stem from a study of technical replicates of blood from a handful of donors. Profiled with immunoSEQ multiplex PCR; TCRdb holds only in-frame clones, not every one. The table has more than 75,000 clones, just under 95% seen once; the top ten hold 0.2% to 0.3%. Germline-derived CDR1 and CDR2 are MGHRA and YSYEKL. Trimming took off 4 bases at V and 2 bases at J, with 20 bases between the two ends. CDR3 length: 17 residues. Sample: T cells isolated from PBMCs. V is TRBV4-1 and J is TRBJ2-5; D is perhaps TRBD2 (5 bases). This TCR was sampled from a human donor in good health. The CDR3 loop is CASSRREDGLSQETQYF. CDR3 in DNA: TGCGCCAGCAGCCGACGTGAGGACGGACTGAGTCAAGAGACCCAGTACTTC.